A single sample gave rise to the 12 T cell receptor beta chains below, sequenced in a study of radiotherapy plus CTLA-4 blockade in lung cancer. The table came from immunoSEQ multiplex PCR; TCRdb's copy has only in-frame clones and leaves some out. The data contain tens of thousands of clones, 77% of them singletons. This sample comprised peripheral blood, obtained from a patient treated with radiotherapy plus ipilimumab. These receptors all stem from a human donor with non-small cell lung cancer who had a partial response to radiotherapy plus ipilimumab.

The chain has TRBV9 and TRBJ2-2; D is possibly TRBD2 (6 bases). The CDR3 totals 16 residues. V shed 4 bases and J shed 6 bases, with 19 bases lying between them. Germline V CDR1 and CDR2: SGDLS, YYNGEE. The CDR3 DNA reads TGTGCCAGCAGCCAGAGTGGCGGGGCCGGGGCCGGGGAGCTGTTTTTT. Residues: CASSQSGGAGAGELFF. Supplemented by reference TRBV9 and TRBJ2-2, the full variable domain reads DSGVTQTPKHLITATGQRVTLRCSPRSGDLSVYWYQQSLDQGLQFLIQYYNGEERAKGNILERFSAQQFPDLHSELNLSSLELGDSALYFCASSQSGGAGAGELFFGEGSRLTVL.

The table lists this clone with a few counts. J is TRBJ1-4 and V is TRBV5-4; tentatively, D is TRBD1 (5 bases). CDR3 length: 13 residues. Trimming cost V 4 bases and J 7 bases, with 11 bases left between them. Germline CDR1 and CDR2: SGHNT and YYREEE (reference sequence). This CDR3 reads CASSGGGGEKLFF. The CDR3 bases are TGTGCCAGCAGCGGGGGAGGAGGTGAAAAACTGTTTTTT.

This clone has just a few counts. CDR3 nucleotides: TGTGCCAGCAGCTACACCGGACAGGGGGCAACTGAAGCTTTCTTT. Its translation: CASSYTGQGATEAFF. This rearrangement joins TRBV5-6 to TRBJ1-1, with 11 bases lining up with TRBD1. The V gene end was trimmed by 3 bases and the J gene end by 5 bases; junction bases not matched to a gene: 6. The CDR3 sequence is 15 residues long. CDR1 is SGHDT, CDR2 YYEEEE, per germline. Supplemented by reference TRBV5-6 and TRBJ1-1, the full variable domain reads DAGVTQSPTHLIKTRGQQVTLRCSPKSGHDTVSWYQQALGQGPQFIFQYYEEEERQRGNFPDRFSGHQFPNYSSELNVNALLLGDSALYLCASSYTGQGATEAFFGQGTRLTVV.

CDR3 coding DNA: TGTGCCAGCAGTTTCATTGGACAAAACCAGCCCCAGCATTTT. Amino acids: CASSFIGQNQPQHF. The chain carries TRBV28 and TRBJ1-5; a possible D gene is TRBD1 (5 bases). CDR1 is MDHEN, CDR2 SYDVKM, per germline. Trimming took 3 bases from V and 7 from J, leaving 13 bases between them. There are 14 residues in the CDR3.

The rearrangement uses TRBV6-5 and TRBJ2-7, with D perhaps matching TRBD2 (5 bases). Trimming removed 4 bases at V and 4 bases at J, with 14 bases between. The CDR3 contains 14 residues. Germline values: CDR1 MNHEY, CDR2 SVGAGI. This CDR3 reads CASSLGRGSYEQYF. The CDR3 bases are TGTGCCAGCAGTTTAGGTCGGGGATCTTACGAGCAGTACTTC.

This clone was observed a single time. The chain has TRBV28 and TRBJ2-3; 13 bases agree with TRBD2. V lost 6 bases and J lost 8; bases outside the gene matches: 5. Germline CDR1 is MDHEN and CDR2 is SYDVKM. This CDR3 comprises 14 residues. CDR3: CASRPTSGGATQYF. The CDR3 DNA is TGTGCCAGCAGGCCTACTAGCGGGGGGGCTACGCAGTATTTT.

The genes are TRBV10-2 and TRBJ2-7, with D unresolved. The germline V gene encodes CDR1 WSHSY and CDR2 SAAADI. Trimming cost V 4 bases and J 6 bases, with 10 bases left between them. CDR3 length equals 12 residues. The CDR3 coding sequence is TGCGCCAGCAGTGTTCGCAGATCCGAGCAGTACTTC. Its translation: CASSVRRSEQYF.

This clone has just one count. The chain joins TRBV27 to TRBJ1-2, with 7 bases lining up with TRBD1. Per the germline V gene, CDR1 is MNHEY and CDR2 is SMNVEV (reference sequence). The CDR3 length is 14 residues. V gave up 5 bases and J gave up 7 bases; unmatched junction bases: 10. CDR3 protein: CASSGQVLGGGYTF. The CDR3 DNA follows: TGTGCCAGCAGTGGACAGGTTTTGGGTGGTGGCTACACCTTC.

This chain joins TRBV7-9 and TRBJ2-5; the D gene is possibly TRBD1 (7 bases). This CDR3 comprises 13 residues. V was cut by 4 bases and J by 7 bases, with 13 bases left in between. The germline gives CDR1 SEHNR, CDR2 FQNEAQ (reference sequence). The CDR3 loop is CASSSAQGGTQYF. The CDR3 DNA follows: TGTGCCAGCAGCTCCGCCCAGGGGGGGACCCAGTACTTC.

This clone has just one count. The chain employs TRBV11-2 and TRBJ1-2, with 7 bases identical to TRBD1. The CDR3 consists of 14 residues. Looked up from germline, CDR1 is SGHAT and CDR2 is FQNNGV. The V and J ends lost 9 bases and 2 bases, in that order; junction bases with no gene match: 9. CDR3 region: CASGGRGENYGYTF. In DNA, the CDR3 is TGTGCCAGTGGGGGCAGGGGGGAGAACTATGGCTACACCTTC. The full variable domain, its missing parts supplied by reference TRBV11-2 and TRBJ1-2, is EAGVAQSPRYKIIEKRQSVAFWCNPISGHATLYWYQQILGQGPKLLIQFQNNGVVDDSQLPKDRFSAERLKGVDSTLKIQPAKLEDSAVYLCASGGRGENYGYTFGSGTRLTVV.

The sample holds one count of this clone. The rearrangement links TRBV2 to TRBJ2-7; D gene uncertain. The germline V gene has CDR1 SNHLY and CDR2 FYNNEI. Trimming took 6 bases from V and 3 from J, leaving 15 bases between them. CDR3 length: 14 residues. The CDR3 region has the DNA TGTGCCAGCAGGCTTACGGGTCAAAACTACGAGCAGTACTTC. Its translation is CASRLTGQNYEQYF. The whole variable domain, filled in from reference TRBV2 and TRBJ2-7, reads EPEVTQTPSHQVTQMGQEVILRCVPISNHLYFYWYRQILGQKVEFLVSFYNNEISEKSEIFDDQFSVERPDGSNFTLKIRSTKLEDSAMYFCASRLTGQNYEQYFGPGTRLTVT.

The chain links TRBV30 to TRBJ1-3; D remains ambiguous. In germline, CDR1 is GTSNPN, CDR2 SVGIG (reference sequence). CDR3 size: 13 residues. V was trimmed by 6 bases and J by 4 bases, leaving 13 bases between them. CDR3 sequence reads: CACRDNLGNTIYF. The CDR3 DNA reads TGTGCCTGTCGAGACAACCTCGGAAACACCATATATTTT.